This T cell receptor beta chain derives from a study of T cells in localized non-small cell lung cancer. Notes on the study in general: Uninvolved adjacent lung showed the highest T cell clonality, exceeding tumor.

A word on this clone: Its cognate antigen is unknown.

Repertoires were generated with immunoSEQ multiplex PCR, while TCRdb's copy carries only in-frame clones and drops some. The data hold roughly 76,000 clones, with about three quarters observed a single time. The CDR3 is made up of 17 amino acids. V was clipped by 0 bases and J by 0 bases, with 12 bases between them. Germline lookup yields CDR1 LNHNV and CDR2 YYDKDF (reference sequence). The chain employs TRBV15 and TRBJ1-3; maybe TRBD1 (6 bases). The starting material was PBMCs, obtained before any cancer treatment. The TCR sequence derives from a man between 35 and 75 years old with stage II squamous cell lung carcinoma. CDR3 region: CATSRDLGQYSGNTIYF. The CDR3 DNA reads as TGTGCCACCAGCAGAGATCTCGGACAGTACTCTGGAAACACCATATATTTT.